The T cell receptor beta chain under discussion was sequenced for a study of cytomegalovirus exposure and HLA in healthy donors. Findings of the study overall: Many donors shared some public TCRs, even though most TCR sequences were rare. A later analysis found common viral pathogens apparently linked to several of the most significant clusters. Reportedly, HLA-A and HLA-B alleles of most subjects were accurately predicted from TCR beta. A link between a missense DCLRE1C variant and TCR beta V- and J-gene trimming emerged from a later analysis.

After removal of 5 bases from V and 0 bases from J, the junction contained 3 bases not matched to a gene. The CDR3 covers 15 residues. The germline V gene encodes CDR1 LNHDA and CDR2 SQIVND (reference sequence). Comments on this clone: Its target is unknown.

PCR involved 60 Vbeta and 13 Jbeta primers. Sequencing used immunoSEQ multiplex PCR; TCRdb keeps in-frame clones, though not all of them. The table has about 150,000 clones, approximately 71% seen once. The rearrangement links TRBV19 to TRBJ2-7; 11 positions agree with TRBD2. The receptor comes from a man aged 18 to 29 in good health and CMV-seropositive. What was sequenced was PBMCs. The DNA for the CDR3 is TGTGCCAGTAGTTGGACTAGCGGGCCCTCCTACGAGCAGTACTTC. The encoded protein is CASSWTSGPSYEQYF.